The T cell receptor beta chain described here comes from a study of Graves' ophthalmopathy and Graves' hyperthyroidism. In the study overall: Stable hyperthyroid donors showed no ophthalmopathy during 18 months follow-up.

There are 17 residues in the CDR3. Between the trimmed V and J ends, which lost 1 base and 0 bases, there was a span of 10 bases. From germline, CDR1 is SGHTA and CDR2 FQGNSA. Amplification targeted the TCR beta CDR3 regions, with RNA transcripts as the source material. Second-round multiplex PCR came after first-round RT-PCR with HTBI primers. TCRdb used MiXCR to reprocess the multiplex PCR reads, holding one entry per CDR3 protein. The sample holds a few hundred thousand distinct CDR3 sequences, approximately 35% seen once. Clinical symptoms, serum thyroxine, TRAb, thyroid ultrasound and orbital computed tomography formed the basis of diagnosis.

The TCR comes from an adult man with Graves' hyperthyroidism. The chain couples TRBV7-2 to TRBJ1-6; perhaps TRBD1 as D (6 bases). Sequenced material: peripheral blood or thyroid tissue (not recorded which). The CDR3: CASSLGTATSYNSPLHF. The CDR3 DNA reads TGTGCCAGCAGCTTAGGGACAGCCACCTCCTATAATTCACCCCTCCACTTT.